This TCR beta chain was retrieved from a study of cytomegalovirus exposure and HLA in healthy donors. Overall study findings and caveats: Analysis was carried out at a later point, and it linked a missense DCLRE1C variant to TCR beta V- and J-gene trimming. Confirmation was obtained in vitro that a few CMV-associated chains are specific for CMV antigens. V segments that were indistinguishable, TRBV6-2 and TRBV6-3 among them, were omitted from analysis.

Primers included in the PCR were 60 Vbeta and 13 Jbeta primers. Clones were sequenced by immunoSEQ multiplex PCR, and TCRdb holds only the in-frame ones, with some missing. The table has around 150,000 clones, around 80% seen once. This clone has more than one count but fewer than ten. What it binds is unknown. The CDR3 has 13 amino acids. Germline V gene data show CDR1 as MNHEY and CDR2 as SMNVEV (reference sequence). V lost 7 bases and J 5 bases, leaving 14 bases between the germline ends. The V call is TRBV27, the J call TRBJ2-5; no clear D. Specimen: PBMCs. The clonotype was recovered from a man aged 35 to 55 in good health and CMV-seropositive. The CDR3 bases are TGTGCCAGCACTCCCGGCGGCGAGGAGACCCAGTACTTC. Translated, it gives CASTPGGEETQYF.